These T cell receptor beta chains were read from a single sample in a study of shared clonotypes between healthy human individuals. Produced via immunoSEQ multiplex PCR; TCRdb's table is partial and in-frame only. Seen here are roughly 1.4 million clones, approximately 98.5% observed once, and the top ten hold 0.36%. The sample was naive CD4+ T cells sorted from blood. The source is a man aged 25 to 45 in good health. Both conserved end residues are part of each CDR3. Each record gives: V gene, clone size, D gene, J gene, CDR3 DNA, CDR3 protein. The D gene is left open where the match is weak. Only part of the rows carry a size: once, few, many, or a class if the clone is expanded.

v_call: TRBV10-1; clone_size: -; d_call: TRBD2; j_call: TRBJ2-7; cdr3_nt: TGCGCCAGCAGTGAGTCGGGACTAGCAGTCTACGAGCAGTACTTC; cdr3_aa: CASSESGLAVYEQYF
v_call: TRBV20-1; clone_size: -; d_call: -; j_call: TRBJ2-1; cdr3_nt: TGCAGTGCAGTAACCTGGAATGAGCAGTTCTTC; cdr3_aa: CSAVTWNEQFF
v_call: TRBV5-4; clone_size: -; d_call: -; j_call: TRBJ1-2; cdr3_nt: TGTGCCAGCAGCTTGGTAGGCAGGGGCGCGGGTGGCTACACCTTC; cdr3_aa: CASSLVGRGAGGYTF
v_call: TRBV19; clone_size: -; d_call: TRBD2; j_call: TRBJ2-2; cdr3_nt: TGTGCCAGTAGCCTCCTAGCGGGAGTGGCCGGGGAGCTGTTTTTT; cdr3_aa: CASSLLAGVAGELFF
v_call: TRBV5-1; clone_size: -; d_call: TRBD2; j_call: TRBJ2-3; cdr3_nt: TGCGCCAGCAGCTTGGAGGGCGGGAGGGGCGGCACAGATACGCAGTATTTT; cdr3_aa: CASSLEGGRGGTDTQYF
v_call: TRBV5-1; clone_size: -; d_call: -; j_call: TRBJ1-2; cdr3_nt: TGCGCCAGTAACCCCTCCGTGGGGGAAGGCTACACCTTC; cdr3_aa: CASNPSVGEGYTF
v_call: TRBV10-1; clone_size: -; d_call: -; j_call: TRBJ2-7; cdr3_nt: TGCGCCAGCAGTTGGGGGCCCATGAGCTACGAGCAGTACTTC; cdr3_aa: CASSWGPMSYEQYF
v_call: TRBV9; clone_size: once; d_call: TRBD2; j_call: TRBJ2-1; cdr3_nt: TGTGCCAGCAGTCATCGGACTAGCGGGAGGGCCGCCTACAATGAGCAGTTCTTC; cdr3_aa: CASSHRTSGRAAYNEQFF
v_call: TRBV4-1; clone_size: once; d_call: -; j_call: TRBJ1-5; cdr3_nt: TGCGCCAGCAGCCAAGGGGTAGGCCAGCCCCAGCATTTT; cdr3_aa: CASSQGVGQPQHF
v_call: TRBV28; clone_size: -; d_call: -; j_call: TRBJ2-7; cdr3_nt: TGTGCCAGCAGTTTTGGCTCCTTAGTCTACGAGCAGTACTTC; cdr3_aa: CASSFGSLVYEQYF
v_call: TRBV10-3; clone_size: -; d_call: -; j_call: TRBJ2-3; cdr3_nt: TGTGCCATCAGTGAGTCCACAGATACGCAGTATTTT; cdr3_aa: CAISESTDTQYF
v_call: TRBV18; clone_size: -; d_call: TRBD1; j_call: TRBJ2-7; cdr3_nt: TGTGCCAGCTCACGATCTGGGACAGTGAACGGCGAGCAGTACTTC; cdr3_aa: CASSRSGTVNGEQYF
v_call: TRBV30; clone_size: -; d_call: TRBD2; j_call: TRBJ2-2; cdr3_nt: TGTGCCTGGAAGGGCGGGAGGGCCTTCGTCGGGGAGCTGTTTTTT; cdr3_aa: CAWKGGRAFVGELFF
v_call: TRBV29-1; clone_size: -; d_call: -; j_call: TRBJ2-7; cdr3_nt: TGCAGCGTTGAAGATACTAGTCGGTACGAGCAGTACTTC; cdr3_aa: CSVEDTSRYEQYF
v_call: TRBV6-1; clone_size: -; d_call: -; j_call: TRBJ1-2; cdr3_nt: TGTGCCAGCAATCTGAACTATGGCTACACCTTC; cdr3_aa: CASNLNYGYTF
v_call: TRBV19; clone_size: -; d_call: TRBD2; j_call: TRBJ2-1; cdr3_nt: TGTGCCAGTAGCCCATCGGGGCGGGGGTACAATGAGCAGTTCTTC; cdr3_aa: CASSPSGRGYNEQFF
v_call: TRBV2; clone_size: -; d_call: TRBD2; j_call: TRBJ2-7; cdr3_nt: TGTGCCAGCAGTCCTCAGCGGGAGGAAACCTACGAGCAGTACTTC; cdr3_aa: CASSPQREETYEQYF
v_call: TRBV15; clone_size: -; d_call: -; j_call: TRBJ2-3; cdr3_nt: TGTGCCACCAGCAGGGCAAGGGGACACGGAGGAGATACGCAGTATTTT; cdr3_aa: CATSRARGHGGDTQYF
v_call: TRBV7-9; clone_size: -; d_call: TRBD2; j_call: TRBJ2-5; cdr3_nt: TGTGCCAGCAGCCGCTCCGGGACTAGCGGGCAAGAGACCCAGTACTTC; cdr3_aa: CASSRSGTSGQETQYF
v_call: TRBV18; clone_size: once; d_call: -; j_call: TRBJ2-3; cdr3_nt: TGTGCCAGCTCACCAACGTACTCCGGGGGCACAGATACGCAGTATTTT; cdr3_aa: CASSPTYSGGTDTQYF
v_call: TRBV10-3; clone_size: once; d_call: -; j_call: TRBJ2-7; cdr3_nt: TGTGCCACCACAAGGGACACCTACGAGCAGTACTTC; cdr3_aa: CATTRDTYEQYF
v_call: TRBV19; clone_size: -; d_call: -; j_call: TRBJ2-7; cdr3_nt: TGTGCCAGTAGCAATTACCTCCGTCGGGGATCCTACGAGCAGTACTTC; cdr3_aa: CASSNYLRRGSYEQYF
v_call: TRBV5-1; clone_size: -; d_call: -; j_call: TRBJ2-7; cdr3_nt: TGCGCCAGCAGCTTGGCCGGCGGACAGCCTATCTACGAGCAGTACTTC; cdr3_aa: CASSLAGGQPIYEQYF
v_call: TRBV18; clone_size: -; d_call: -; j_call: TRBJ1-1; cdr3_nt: TGTGCCAGCTCAGGATTCAGGGACACTGAAGCTTTCTTT; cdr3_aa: CASSGFRDTEAFF
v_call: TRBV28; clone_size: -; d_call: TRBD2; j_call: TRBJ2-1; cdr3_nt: TGTGCCAGCAGTTTCGGAACGGGAGGGCCGTCAATCTACAATGAGCAGTTCTTC; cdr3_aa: CASSFGTGGPSIYNEQFF
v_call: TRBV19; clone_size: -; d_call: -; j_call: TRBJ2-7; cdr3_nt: TGTGCCAGTAGTATATCACTCGAGCGGGCGGCCTACGAGCAGTACTTC; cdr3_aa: CASSISLERAAYEQYF
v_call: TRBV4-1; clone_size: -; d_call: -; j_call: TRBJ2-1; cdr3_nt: TGCGCCAGCAGCCAAGATAGCGGTGCCTACAATGAGCAGTTCTTC; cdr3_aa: CASSQDSGAYNEQFF